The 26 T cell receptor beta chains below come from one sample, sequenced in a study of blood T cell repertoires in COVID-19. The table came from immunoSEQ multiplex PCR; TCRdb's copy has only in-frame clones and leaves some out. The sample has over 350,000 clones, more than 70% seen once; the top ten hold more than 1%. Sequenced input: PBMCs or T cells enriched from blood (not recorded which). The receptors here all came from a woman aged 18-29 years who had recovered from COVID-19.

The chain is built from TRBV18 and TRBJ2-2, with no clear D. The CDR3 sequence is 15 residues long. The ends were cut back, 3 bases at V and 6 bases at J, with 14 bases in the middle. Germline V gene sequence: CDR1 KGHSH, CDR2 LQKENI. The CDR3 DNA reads TGTGCCAGCTCACCGTCTCACACACAGCCCGGGGAGCTGTTTTTT. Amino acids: CASSPSHTQPGELFF.

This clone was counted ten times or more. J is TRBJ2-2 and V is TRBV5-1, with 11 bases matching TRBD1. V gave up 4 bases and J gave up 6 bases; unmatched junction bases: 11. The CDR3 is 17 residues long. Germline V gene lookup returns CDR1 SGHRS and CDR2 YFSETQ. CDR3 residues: CASSLEQPGQGAGELFF. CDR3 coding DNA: TGCGCCAGCAGCCTCGAACAACCGGGACAGGGGGCCGGGGAGCTGTTTTTT.

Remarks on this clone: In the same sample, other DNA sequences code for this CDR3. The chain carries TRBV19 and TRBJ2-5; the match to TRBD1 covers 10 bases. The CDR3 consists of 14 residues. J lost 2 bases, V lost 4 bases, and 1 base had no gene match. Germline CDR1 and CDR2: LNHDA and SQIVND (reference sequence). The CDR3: CASSRGQGQETQYF. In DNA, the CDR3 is TGTGCCAGTAGTAGGGGACAGGGGCAAGAGACCCAGTACTTC.

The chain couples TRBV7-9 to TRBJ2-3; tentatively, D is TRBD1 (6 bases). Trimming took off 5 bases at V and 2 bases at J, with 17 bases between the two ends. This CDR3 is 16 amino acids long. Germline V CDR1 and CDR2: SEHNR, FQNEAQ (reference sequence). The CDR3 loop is CASSNPRGQNTDTQYF. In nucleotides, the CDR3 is TGTGCCAGCAGCAATCCCCGCGGACAGAACACAGATACGCAGTATTTT.

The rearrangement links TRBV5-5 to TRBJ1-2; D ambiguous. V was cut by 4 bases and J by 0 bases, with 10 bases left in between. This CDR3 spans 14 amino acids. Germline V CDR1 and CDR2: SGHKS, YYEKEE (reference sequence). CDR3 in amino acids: CASSLLITNYGYTF. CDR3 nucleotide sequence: TGTGCCAGCAGCCTACTCATCACTAACTATGGCTACACCTTC.

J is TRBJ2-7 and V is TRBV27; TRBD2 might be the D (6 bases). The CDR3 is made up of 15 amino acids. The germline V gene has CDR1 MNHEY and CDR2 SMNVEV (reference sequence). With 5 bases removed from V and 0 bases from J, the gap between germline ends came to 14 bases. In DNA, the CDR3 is TGTGCCAGCAGTCTAACCGGGGGAAGCTCCTACGAGCAGTACTTC. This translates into CASSLTGGSSYEQYF.

CDR3: CASSVSRGGAGEQYF. The CDR3 nucleotides read TGTGCCAGCAGCGTATCCCGGGGGGGAGCGGGCGAGCAGTACTTC. The chain is built from TRBV9 and TRBJ2-7; the match to TRBD2 covers 8 bases. From germline, CDR1 is SGDLS and CDR2 YYNGEE. V lost 1 base and J lost 6; bases outside the gene matches: 9. This CDR3 comprises 15 residues.

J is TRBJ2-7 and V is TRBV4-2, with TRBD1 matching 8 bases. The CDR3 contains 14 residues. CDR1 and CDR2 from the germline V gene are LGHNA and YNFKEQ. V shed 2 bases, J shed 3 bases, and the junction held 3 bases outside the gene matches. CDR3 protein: CASSQSDRGYEQYF. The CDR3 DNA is TGTGCCAGCAGCCAATCCGACAGGGGCTACGAGCAGTACTTC.

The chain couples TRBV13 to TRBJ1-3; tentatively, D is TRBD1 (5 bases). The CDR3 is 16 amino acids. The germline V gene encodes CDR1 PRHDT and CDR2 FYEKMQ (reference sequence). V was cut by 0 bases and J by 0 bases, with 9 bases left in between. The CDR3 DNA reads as TGTGCCAGCAGCTTAGGAAAGGGACTCTCTGGAAACACCATATATTTT. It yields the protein CASSLGKGLSGNTIYF.

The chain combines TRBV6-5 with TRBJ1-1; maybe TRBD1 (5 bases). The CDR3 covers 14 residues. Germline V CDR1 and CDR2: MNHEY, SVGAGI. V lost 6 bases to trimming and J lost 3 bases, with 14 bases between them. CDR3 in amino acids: CASREQGPYTEAFF. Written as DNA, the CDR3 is TGTGCCAGCAGAGAGCAGGGCCCTTACACTGAAGCTTTCTTT.

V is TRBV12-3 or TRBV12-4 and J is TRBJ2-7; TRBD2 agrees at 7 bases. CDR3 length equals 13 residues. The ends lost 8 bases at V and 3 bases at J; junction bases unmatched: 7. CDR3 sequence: CASWEGLNYEQYF. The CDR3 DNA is TGTGCCAGCTGGGAGGGACTTAACTACGAGCAGTACTTC.

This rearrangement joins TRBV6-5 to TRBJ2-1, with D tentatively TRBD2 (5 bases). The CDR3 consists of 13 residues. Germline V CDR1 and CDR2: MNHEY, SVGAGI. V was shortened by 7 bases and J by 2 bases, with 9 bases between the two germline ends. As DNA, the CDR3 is TGTGCCAGCATCGAGAGGGCCTACAATGAGCAGTTCTTC. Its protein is CASIERAYNEQFF.

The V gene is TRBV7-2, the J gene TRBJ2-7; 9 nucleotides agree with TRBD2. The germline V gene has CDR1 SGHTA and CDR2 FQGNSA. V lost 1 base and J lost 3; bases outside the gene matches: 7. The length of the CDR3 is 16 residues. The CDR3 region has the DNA TGTGCCAGCAGCTTAGAATTGGCGGGGGGGATCTACGAGCAGTACTTC. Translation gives CASSLELAGGIYEQYF. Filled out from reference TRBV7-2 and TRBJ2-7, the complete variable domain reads GAGVSQSPSNKVTEKGKDVELRCDPISGHTALYWYRQSLGQGLEFLIYFQGNSAPDKSGLPSDRFSAERTGGSVSTLTIQRTQQEDSAVYLCASSLELAGGIYEQYFGPGTRLTVT.

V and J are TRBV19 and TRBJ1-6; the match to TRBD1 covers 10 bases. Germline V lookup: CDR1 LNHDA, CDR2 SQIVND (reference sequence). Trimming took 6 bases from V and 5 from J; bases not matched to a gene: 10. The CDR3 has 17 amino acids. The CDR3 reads CASRSSRDRGNNSPLHF. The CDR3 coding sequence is TGTGCCAGTAGAAGTTCGCGGGACAGGGGAAATAATTCACCCCTCCACTTT. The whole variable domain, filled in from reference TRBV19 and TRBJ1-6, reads DGGITQSPKYLFRKEGQNVTLSCEQNLNHDAMYWYRQDPGQGLRLIYYSQIVNDFQKGDIAEGYSVSREKKESFPLTVTSAQKNPTAFYLCASRSSRDRGNNSPLHFGNGTRLTVT.

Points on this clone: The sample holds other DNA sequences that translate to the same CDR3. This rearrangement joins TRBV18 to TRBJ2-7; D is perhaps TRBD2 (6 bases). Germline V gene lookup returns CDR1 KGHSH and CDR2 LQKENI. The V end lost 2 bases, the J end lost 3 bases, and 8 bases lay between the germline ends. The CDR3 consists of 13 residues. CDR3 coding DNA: TGTGCCAGCTCACCATCGGGAGACTACGAGCAGTACTTC. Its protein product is CASSPSGDYEQYF.

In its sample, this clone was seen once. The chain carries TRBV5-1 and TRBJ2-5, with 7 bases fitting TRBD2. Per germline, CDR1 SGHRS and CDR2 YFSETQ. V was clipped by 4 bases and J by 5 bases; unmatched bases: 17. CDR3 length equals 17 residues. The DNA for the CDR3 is TGCGCCAGCAGCCTAGCGGACACGTCGTGGTCTCGGGAGACCCAGTACTTC. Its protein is CASSLADTSWSRETQYF.

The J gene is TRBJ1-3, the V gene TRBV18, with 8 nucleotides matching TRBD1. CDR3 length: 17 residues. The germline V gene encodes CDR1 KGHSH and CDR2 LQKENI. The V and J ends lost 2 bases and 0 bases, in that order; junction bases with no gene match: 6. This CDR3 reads CASSPGIQGASGNTIYF. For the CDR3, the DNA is TGTGCCAGCTCACCAGGCATCCAGGGGGCCTCTGGAAACACCATATATTTT.

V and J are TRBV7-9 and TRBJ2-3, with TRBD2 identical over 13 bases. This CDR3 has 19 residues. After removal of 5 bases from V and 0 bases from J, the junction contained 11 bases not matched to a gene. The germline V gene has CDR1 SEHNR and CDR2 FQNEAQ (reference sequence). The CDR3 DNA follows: TGTGCCAGCAGCCTCCCCTCCGGGACTAGCGGGGTTAGCACAGATACGCAGTATTTT. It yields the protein CASSLPSGTSGVSTDTQYF.

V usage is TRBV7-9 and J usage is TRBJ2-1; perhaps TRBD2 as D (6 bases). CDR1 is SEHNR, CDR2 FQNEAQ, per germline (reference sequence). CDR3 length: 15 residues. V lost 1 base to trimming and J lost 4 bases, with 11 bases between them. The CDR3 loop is CASSLGGVEYNEQFF. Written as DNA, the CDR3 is TGTGCCAGCAGCTTAGGGGGGGTAGAATACAATGAGCAGTTCTTC.

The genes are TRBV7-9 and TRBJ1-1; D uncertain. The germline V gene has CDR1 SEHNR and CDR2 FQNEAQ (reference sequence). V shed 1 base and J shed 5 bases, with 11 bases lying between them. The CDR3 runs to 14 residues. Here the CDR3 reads CASSLDQEGTEAFF. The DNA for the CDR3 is TGTGCCAGCAGCTTAGATCAGGAGGGAACTGAAGCTTTCTTT.

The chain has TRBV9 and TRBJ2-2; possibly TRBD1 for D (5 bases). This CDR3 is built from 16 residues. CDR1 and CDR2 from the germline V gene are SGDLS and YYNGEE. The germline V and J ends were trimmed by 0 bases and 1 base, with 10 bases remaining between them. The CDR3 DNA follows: TGTGCCAGCAGCGTAGGGGCAGGGATGAACACCGGGGAGCTGTTTTTT. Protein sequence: CASSVGAGMNTGELFF.

The CDR3 nucleotides read TGTGCCAGCAGCCCAGGGACAGGAGACTACGAGCAGTACTTC. It translates to CASSPGTGDYEQYF. This rearrangement joins TRBV3-1 (or the pseudogene TRBV3-2) to TRBJ2-7, with 8 bases fitting TRBD1. The length of the CDR3 is 14 residues. Trimming took 4 bases from V and 3 from J; bases not matched to a gene: 5. Germline CDR1 is LGHDT and CDR2 is YNNKEL (reference sequence).

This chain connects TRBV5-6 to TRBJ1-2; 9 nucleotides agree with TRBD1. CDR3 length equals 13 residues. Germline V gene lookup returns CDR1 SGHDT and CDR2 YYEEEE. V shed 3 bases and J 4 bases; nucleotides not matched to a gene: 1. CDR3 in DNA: TGTGCCAGCAGCTCGGACAGGGGCTATGGCTACACCTTC. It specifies CASSSDRGYGYTF.

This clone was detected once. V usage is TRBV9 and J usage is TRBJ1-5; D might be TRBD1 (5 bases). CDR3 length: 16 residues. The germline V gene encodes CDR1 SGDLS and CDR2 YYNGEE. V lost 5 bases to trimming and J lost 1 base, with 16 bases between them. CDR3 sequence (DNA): TGTGCCAGCAGGCCAGACAGATCTTCCAGCAATCAGCCCCAGCATTTT. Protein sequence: CASRPDRSSSNQPQHF. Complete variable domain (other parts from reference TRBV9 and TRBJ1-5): DSGVTQTPKHLITATGQRVTLRCSPRSGDLSVYWYQQSLDQGLQFLIQYYNGEERAKGNILERFSAQQFPDLHSELNLSSLELGDSALYFCASRPDRSSSNQPQHFGDGTRLSIL.

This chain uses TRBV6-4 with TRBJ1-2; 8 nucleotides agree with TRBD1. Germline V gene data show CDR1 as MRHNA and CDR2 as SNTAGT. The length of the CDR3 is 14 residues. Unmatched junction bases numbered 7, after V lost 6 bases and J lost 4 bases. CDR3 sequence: CASSPGGGGYGYTF. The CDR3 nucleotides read TGTGCCAGCAGCCCAGGGGGCGGCGGCTATGGCTACACCTTC.

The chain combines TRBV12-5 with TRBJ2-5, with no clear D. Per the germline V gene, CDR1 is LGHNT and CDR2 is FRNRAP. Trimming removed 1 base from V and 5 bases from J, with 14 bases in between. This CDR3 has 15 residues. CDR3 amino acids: CASGLGMTMTETQYF. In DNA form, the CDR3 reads TGTGCTAGTGGTTTGGGAATGACAATGACGGAGACCCAGTACTTC.